Following are 30 T cell receptor beta chains from one sample sequenced in a study of OX40 agonist ivuxolimab in advanced cancers. Sequencing used immunoSEQ multiplex PCR; TCRdb keeps in-frame clones, though not all of them. The table has roughly 67,000 clones, over 70% seen once. Source: CD4+ or CD8+ T cells sorted from blood, taken in a trial of the OX40 agonist ivuxolimab. The receptors were gathered from an adult with an advanced solid tumor such as melanoma, head and neck, liver or kidney cancer.

The rearrangement uses TRBV19 and TRBJ1-1, with TRBD1 identical over 8 bases. With 6 bases clipped from V and 6 bases from J, the junction kept 9 bases outside the gene matches. CDR3 size: 14 residues. Per the germline V gene, CDR1 is LNHDA and CDR2 is SQIVND (reference sequence). The CDR3 DNA reads TGTGCCAGTAGAGCCCAGGGGGCAGCAGCTGAAGCTTTCTTT. This sequence encodes CASRAQGAAAEAFF.

J is TRBJ2-2 and V is TRBV5-1; 7 nucleotides agree with TRBD2. With V trimmed by 1 base and J by 0 bases, 6 bases remained unmatched. Germline CDR1 SGHRS, CDR2 YFSETQ. The CDR3 runs 17 residues. The CDR3 spells CASSLIASGPNTGELFF. The CDR3 nucleotides read TGCGCCAGCAGCTTGATCGCTAGCGGCCCGAACACCGGGGAGCTGTTTTTT.

This chain links TRBV5-1 with TRBJ2-3, with D perhaps matching TRBD1 or TRBD2 (6 bases each). Trimming cost V 0 bases and J 0 bases, with 11 bases left between them. The CDR3 is 16 residues long. Germline V CDR1 and CDR2: SGHRS, YFSETQ. CDR3 in amino acids: CASSLAGGPSTDTQYF. DNA for the CDR3: TGCGCCAGCAGCTTGGCCGGGGGCCCTAGCACAGATACGCAGTATTTT.

The rearrangement uses TRBV5-1 and TRBJ1-2; no clear D. Trimming removed 0 bases at V and 6 bases at J, with 12 bases between. Germline V gene data show CDR1 as SGHRS and CDR2 as YFSETQ. This CDR3 spans 14 amino acids. This chain's CDR3 is CASSLVPAADGYTF. DNA of the CDR3: TGCGCCAGCAGCTTGGTACCGGCGGCGGATGGCTACACCTTC.

This chain uses TRBV5-8 with TRBJ2-2; TRBD1 matches 8 bases. The CDR3 covers 15 residues. The junction had 10 bases not matched to a gene; V was cut back by 5 bases and J by 7 bases. In germline, CDR1 is SGHTS, CDR2 YDEGEE. CDR3 sequence: CASSHGTGGGGELFF. CDR3 coding DNA: TGTGCCAGCAGTCACGGGACAGGTGGAGGCGGGGAGCTGTTTTTT. The whole variable domain, remainder taken from reference TRBV5-8 and TRBJ2-2, is EAGVTQSPTHLIKTRGQQATLRCSPISGHTSVYWYQQALGLGLQFLLWYDEGEERNRGNFPPRFSGRQFPNYSSELNVNALELEDSALYLCASSHGTGGGGELFFGEGSRLTVL.

CDR3 loop: CASSLGRERSLKNEQFF. CDR3 in DNA: TGTGCCAGCAGCTTGGGGCGGGAGAGGTCCCTGAAGAATGAGCAGTTCTTC. V gene TRBV5-8 combines with J gene TRBJ2-1, with 7 bases matching TRBD2. V was pared by 0 bases and J by 7 bases, with 13 bases of the junction left unmatched. The germline V gene encodes CDR1 SGHTS and CDR2 YDEGEE. There are 17 residues in the CDR3.

V is TRBV7-9 and J is TRBJ2-5; tentative D call: TRBD2 (7 bases). Germline CDR1 SEHNR, CDR2 FQNEAQ (reference sequence). This CDR3 is built from 14 residues. Trimming left V 3 bases short and J 5 bases short, with 13 bases between. Here the CDR3 reads CASSFGGGSETQYF. CDR3 bases: TGTGCCAGCAGCTTTGGGGGGGGCTCGGAGACCCAGTACTTC.

This clone was counted between two and nine times. The chain has TRBV23-1 and TRBJ2-4, with D tentatively TRBD1 (5 bases). TRBV23-1 is recorded as an ORF, its role being uncertain. The V end was cut by 6 bases, the J end by 0 bases, with 21 bases between. The CDR3 is made up of 18 amino acids. CDR3 DNA: TGCGCCAGCAGCAACAGGCAAATACCAGCTTTAGCCAAAAACATTCAGTACTTC. It codes for CASSNRQIPALAKNIQYF.

The rearrangement uses TRBV7-9 and TRBJ1-5; possible D gene TRBD1, 5 bases. CDR1 and CDR2 from the germline V gene are SEHNR and FQNEAQ (reference sequence). V gave up 1 base and J gave up 4 bases, with 5 bases separating them. The CDR3 covers 13 residues. CDR3 sequence (DNA): TGTGCCAGCAGCTTAGGACAGAATCAGCCCCAGCATTTT. Protein: CASSLGQNQPQHF.

This clone has a handful of counts. This rearrangement joins TRBV7-9 to TRBJ1-5; D might be TRBD1 (5 bases). Germline V gene lookup returns CDR1 SEHNR and CDR2 FQNEAQ (reference sequence). This CDR3 contains 17 residues. The V gene lost 1 base and the J gene lost 0 bases, with 13 bases spanning the gap. The CDR3 loop reads CASSLEAGRDSNQPQHF. The CDR3 coding sequence is TGTGCCAGCAGCTTAGAGGCAGGGCGAGATAGCAATCAGCCCCAGCATTTT.

The chain links TRBV19 to TRBJ2-4, with D hard to call. The CDR3 spans 15 residues. Germline CDR1 reads LNHDA; CDR2 reads SQIVND (reference sequence). V was clipped by 7 bases and J by 0 bases, with 13 bases between them. The CDR3 region is CASTGSFIAKNIQYF. Written as DNA, the CDR3 is TGTGCCAGTACCGGGTCGTTTATAGCCAAAAACATTCAGTACTTC.

The chain is built from TRBV7-9 and TRBJ1-4, with D maybe TRBD1 (6 bases). The germline V and J ends were trimmed by 6 bases and 8 bases, with 16 bases remaining between them. CDR1 is SEHNR and CDR2 is FQNEAQ in the germline V gene (reference sequence). This CDR3 has 14 residues. The CDR3 protein is CASSWSGVEEKLFF. CDR3 nucleotide sequence: TGTGCCAGCAGTTGGTCAGGGGTCGAGGAAAAACTGTTTTTT. Drawing the rest from reference TRBV7-9 and TRBJ1-4, the complete variable domain is DTGVSQNPRHKITKRGQNVTFRCDPISEHNRLYWYRQTLGQGPEFLTYFQNEAQLEKSRLLSDRFSAERPKGSFSTLEIQRTEQGDSAMYLCASSWSGVEEKLFFGSGTQLSVL.

The V call is TRBV30, the J call TRBJ1-3, with 7 bases identical to TRBD1. The CDR3 consists of 11 residues. Trimming cost V 4 bases and J 8 bases; bases outside gene matches: 2. Germline CDR1 GTSNPN, CDR2 SVGIG (reference sequence). The CDR3 region is CAWTGGDTIYF. CDR3 nucleotide sequence: TGTGCCTGGACAGGGGGGGACACCATATATTTT.

The chain couples TRBV25-1 to TRBJ2-5; D call uncertain. In germline, CDR1 is MGHDK, CDR2 SYGVNS. V lost 6 bases, J lost 11 bases, and 16 bases lay in between. The CDR3 extends over 12 amino acids. The CDR3 loop reads CASSEPDSRQYF. The CDR3 DNA is TGTGCCAGCAGCGAGCCCGACTCGAGGCAGTACTTC.

The CDR3 bases are TGTGCCAGCAGCTCAGGCCTGAGGACAGGGGGTCGGAATGAGCAGTTCTTC. Protein sequence: CASSSGLRTGGRNEQFF. The rearrangement joins TRBV7-2 to TRBJ2-1; 10 bases match TRBD1. V lost 4 bases to trimming and J lost 7 bases; unmatched junction nucleotides: 13. CDR1 SGHTA and CDR2 FQGNSA come from the germline V gene. The CDR3 runs to 17 residues.

The chain carries TRBV7-3 and TRBJ1-1; D is uncertain. V lost 5 bases, J lost 1 base, and 8 bases lay in between. The CDR3 has 13 residues. Looked up from germline, CDR1 is SGHTA and CDR2 is FQGTGA. Here the CDR3 DNA reads TGTGCCAGCAGCCTCAGTGCGAACACTGAAGCTTTCTTT. It specifies CASSLSANTEAFF.

The chain has TRBV5-1 and TRBJ1-1; TRBD1 matches 9 bases. V lost 5 bases, J lost 5 bases, and 10 bases stayed unmatched. This CDR3 comprises 15 residues. Germline CDR1 SGHRS, CDR2 YFSETQ. CDR3 region: CASSSEGDRVTEAFF. The DNA for the CDR3 is TGCGCCAGCAGTTCAGAGGGGGACAGGGTTACTGAAGCTTTCTTT. The full variable domain, its missing parts supplied by reference TRBV5-1 and TRBJ1-1, is KAGVTQTPRYLIKTRGQQVTLSCSPISGHRSVSWYQQTPGQGLQFLFEYFSETQRNKGNFPGRFSGRQFSNSRSEMNVSTLELGDSALYLCASSSEGDRVTEAFFGQGTRLTVV.

V is TRBV5-1 and J is TRBJ2-3; D gene unclear. Trimming took off 2 bases at V and 2 bases at J, with 0 bases between the two ends. This CDR3 region has 11 residues. Germline assignment: CDR1 SGHRS and CDR2 YFSETQ. CDR3 sequence: CASSFTDTQYF. Here the CDR3 DNA reads TGCGCCAGCAGCTTCACAGATACGCAGTATTTT.

The J gene is TRBJ1-5, the V gene TRBV2; D unresolved. Germline V CDR1 and CDR2: SNHLY, FYNNEI. Trimming stripped 5 bases from V and 5 bases from J, with 10 bases between. This CDR3 region has 13 residues. The CDR3 reads CASSLGDYQPQHF. DNA for the CDR3: TGTGCCAGCAGTCTGGGCGATTATCAGCCCCAGCATTTT.

The V and J genes are TRBV5-3 and TRBJ2-4; TRBD1 might be the D (6 bases). TRBV5-3 is classed as an ORF, of uncertain function. This CDR3 is 14 amino acids long. Trimming left V 2 bases short and J 7 bases short, with 13 bases between. DNA for the CDR3: TGTGCCAGAAGCTTCCGACAGGAAGCCAACATTCAGTACTTC. Translation gives CARSFRQEANIQYF.

In nucleotides, the CDR3 is TGTGCCAGCTCACTCCCGACAGGGCTCAACACTGAAGCTTTCTTT. It yields the protein CASSLPTGLNTEAFF. The rearrangement uses TRBV18 and TRBJ1-1; TRBD1 matches at 7 bases. V lost 4 bases and J lost 2; bases outside the gene matches: 7. The CDR3 runs to 15 residues. Germline V lookup: CDR1 KGHSH, CDR2 LQKENI.

The chain has TRBV20-1 and TRBJ1-1; no definite D call. The CDR3 runs 11 residues. Germline V CDR1 and CDR2: DFQATT, SNEGSKA (reference sequence). Deletions cut 7 bases from V and 4 bases from J, with 10 bases between. For the CDR3, the DNA is TGCAGTGGACTGGAGATCACTGAAGCTTTCTTT. Protein sequence: CSGLEITEAFF.

The V call is TRBV5-6, the J call TRBJ1-5; weak D call: TRBD1 (5 bases). The V gene lost 2 bases and the J gene lost 4 bases, with 7 bases spanning the gap. CDR1 is SGHDT, CDR2 YYEEEE, per germline. The CDR3 is 13 residues long. DNA of the CDR3: TGTGCCAGCAGCTTCGAGGGGAATCAGCCCCAGCATTTT. It codes for CASSFEGNQPQHF.

The chain couples TRBV4-2 to TRBJ1-6, with 12 bases lining up with TRBD1. The length of the CDR3 is 17 residues. Per germline, CDR1 LGHNA and CDR2 YNFKEQ. With V trimmed by 0 bases and J by 7 bases, 4 bases remained unmatched. The CDR3 nucleotides are TGTGCCAGCAGCCAAGAGGGACAGGGGGCAGGAAATTCACCCCTCCACTTT. The encoded protein is CASSQEGQGAGNSPLHF.

The rearrangement links TRBV6-5 to TRBJ2-2; TRBD2 agrees at 7 bases. Unmatched junction bases numbered 6, after V lost 7 bases and J lost 1 base. The CDR3 spans 15 residues. Germline V lookup: CDR1 MNHEY, CDR2 SVGAGI. CDR3: CASTLWEGNTGELFF. For the CDR3, the DNA is TGTGCCAGCACCCTATGGGAGGGGAACACCGGGGAGCTGTTTTTT.

The chain uses TRBV7-2 and TRBJ2-7; D call uncertain. With 5 bases removed from V and 3 bases from J, the gap between germline ends came to 14 bases. Germline V lookup: CDR1 SGHTA, CDR2 FQGNSA. The CDR3 covers 14 residues. This CDR3 is CASSPGGSRYEQYF. DNA of the CDR3: TGTGCCAGCAGCCCGGGTGGGTCCCGCTACGAGCAGTACTTC.

This chain uses TRBV29-1 with TRBJ2-1; 12 bases line up with TRBD2. V gave up 4 bases and J gave up 10 bases; unmatched junction bases: 8. CDR3 length: 14 residues. Germline CDR1 reads SQVTM; CDR2 reads ANQGSEA. In DNA, the CDR3 is TGCAGCGTTGTAGCTAGCGGGGGGGTTAGGGAGCAGTTCTTC. It codes for CSVVASGGVREQFF.

The chain carries TRBV18 and TRBJ1-2; TRBD1 matches 7 bases. Germline V lookup: CDR1 KGHSH, CDR2 LQKENI. This CDR3 region has 16 residues. J was trimmed by 6 bases and V by 2 bases; bases with no gene match: 12. CDR3 nucleotide sequence: TGTGCCAGCTCACCAATACCTGACAGGGTTGGCGATGGCTACACCTTC. As protein: CASSPIPDRVGDGYTF.

The V and J genes are TRBV6-1 and TRBJ2-7; 7 bases agree with TRBD1. Germline assignment: CDR1 MNHNS and CDR2 SASEGT. CDR3 length: 11 amino acids. Trimming at V came to 11 bases and at J to 4 bases, leaving 5 bases not matched to a gene. CDR3 nucleotides: TGTGCCGGGAAGGGACAGTACGAGCAGTACTTC. It codes for CAGKGQYEQYF.

This chain joins TRBV30 and TRBJ1-1; 7 nucleotides match TRBD1. With 4 bases clipped from V and 1 base from J, the junction kept 6 bases outside the gene matches. This CDR3 comprises 14 residues. CDR1 and CDR2 from the germline V gene are GTSNPN and SVGIG (reference sequence). CDR3 sequence reads: CAWKGTERNTEAFF. CDR3 nucleotide sequence: TGTGCCTGGAAAGGGACAGAACGGAACACTGAAGCTTTCTTT.